The entry that follows covers one T cell receptor beta chain sequence. This clonotype was recorded at least ten times. No antigen is known for it. Within one base of it there is no much larger clone, and no base qualities were kept. The data belong to a study of T cells in Graves' hyperthyroidism and ophthalmopathy (dated by TCRdb to 2018 to 2020). Concerning the study at large: Peripheral blood samples were taken at initial diagnosis, before any treatment was given. TCR V-J signatures able to tell the groups apart were searched for in a discovery cohort of 95 to 100 patients, of whom 40 to 45 had Graves' ophthalmopathy and about 60 had stable Graves' hyperthyroidism. An independent validation cohort of under 20 hyperthyroidism patients and over 15 patients who later progressed to ophthalmopathy tested prospective prediction of ophthalmopathy. The 100 discovery patients were divided at random into training and test sets in a 7:3 ratio. In about 6 Graves' hyperthyroidism patients, the study also compared T-cell repertoires from thyroid tissue with T-cell repertoires from blood. After sampling, hyperthyroidism patients received methimazole starting at 30 mg daily, and ophthalmopathy patients received high-dose intravenous methylprednisolone. TCR Vbeta CDR3 sequencing of roughly 140 peripheral blood samples (over 40 ophthalmopathy, 75 or so hyperthyroidism and approximately 17 progressor patients) is reported in the paper. Points the paper makes about the study in general: Most expanded thyroid clonotypes (frequency above 0.001) were also detected in blood, suggesting blood repertoires may reflect thyroid immune responses. A 13 V-J signature model separated ophthalmopathy from stable hyperthyroidism, with nearly 90% sensitivity and just under 84% specificity in cross-validation and 80%/75% in testing. Sample size was not statistically predetermined, and blinding of investigators to group allocation was not performed. In validation, the model predicted progression to ophthalmopathy a median of roughly 6.5 months before onset, with roughly 70% sensitivity and roughly 73% specificity.

The TCR beta CDR3 regions were amplified from RNA transcripts. A first-round RT-PCR of the TCR CDR3 used the HTBI primer set with the Qiagen OneStep RT-PCR kit. A second multiplex PCR round built the libraries, followed by size selection and purification. Paired-end sequencing of the libraries was performed with 100 bp reads on an Illumina HiSeq2000. In the paper's pipeline: SOAPnuke was used to process the raw data, with reads discarded if the reads contained adapters or uncalled bases, had a mean Phred below 15, or lacked an exact constant-primer or identifier match. COPE v1.2.5 was used to merge high-quality paired reads, and clonotypes were defined as unique nucleotide sequences. MiTCR v1.1 was used to align clonotypes to the IMGT TRBV, TRBD and TRBJ reference segments. The analysis was restricted to V-J combinations with a frequency above 0.0001, which together covered 99% to 99.2% of the repertoires. A TCS score was defined as the ratio between F50 (clonal expansion) and ExV (chaos), using BLOSUM62-based TCRdist between CDR3 peptides within each V-J. Welch's t-statistics and random forest reduced 500 to 650 V-J features to some 14, which were used in a naive Bayes classifier (R e1071). The Morisita-Horn index was used to measure how similar the thyroid and blood repertoires were. In TCRdb, the public reads were trimmed at Q25 with fastp and aligned with MiXCR, with productive beta chains retained. Each entry is one CDR3 protein sequence, shown with its most common DNA and genes. None of the V and J calls come from the authors' own analysis; TCRdb made them. The sample table records approximately 600,000 distinct CDR3 sequences; approximately 14% of these occur just once. Clones ranked in the top ten supply approximately 4.2% of the sample.

In the ophthalmopathy patients, disease was moderately to severely active, with a Clinical Activity Score of 3 or more, a NOSPECS grade of 4 or more, and a duration of less than 3 months. Patients with uncontrolled infections, other autoimmune diseases, pregnancy or lactation were excluded. Clinical symptoms, serum thyroxine and TRAb, thyroid ultrasound, and orbital computed tomography formed the basis for the diagnoses. PBMCs were isolated from more than 8 ml of fresh peripheral blood by Ficoll-Paque density gradient centrifugation. Total RNA was extracted using Trizol reagent, and RNA quality was assessed on an Agilent 2100 Bioanalyzer. The clonotype was recovered from a woman aged 40-49 years with Graves' ophthalmopathy. Specimen: blood.

The DNA sequence is given as TGTGCCAGCAGCTTAGTAGGGGCCGGGGAGCTGTTTTTT. Its translation reads: CASSLVGAGELFF. Recombination connected TRBV7-9 to TRBJ2-2; a weak D assignment points to TRBD1 (5 bases agree). From cysteine to phenylalanine, the CDR3 is 13 amino acids long. The only DNA kept is the CDR3, 39 bases in frame from the first base. Between the V and J ends, shortened by 1 base and 6 bases respectively, the junction contains 6 bases. According to the germline V gene (reference sequence), CDR1 reads SEHNR and CDR2 reads FQNEAQ.